This is a list of T cell receptor beta chains from one sample in a study of blood T cell repertoires in COVID-19. The table came from immunoSEQ multiplex PCR; TCRdb's copy has only in-frame clones and leaves some out. The sample lists under 85,000 clones; more than 80% were seen once. Sample: peripheral blood. These receptors were collected from a man aged 45-65 years with COVID-19, enrolled during active disease. The CDR3 runs from the conserved cysteine through the conserved F or W. The D gene is left open where the match is weak. A clone size is listed for some rows: how often the clone was seen (once, few, many), or a class if it is expanded.

.,15,TRBV20-1,TRBJ1-5,.,TGCAGTGCTAGTGCTGGTGGCCCCGTAAATCAGCCCCAGCATTTT,CSASAGGPVNQPQHF
.,14,TRBV6-6,TRBJ1-2,.,TGTGCCAGCAGTTCTACAGGGTCTCCATCCGGCTACACCTTC,CASSSTGSPSGYTF
.,15,TRBV23-1,TRBJ1-2,TRBD1,TGCGCCAGCAGTCATCCCATTACAGGGGACTATGGCTACACCTTC,CASSHPITGDYGYTF
.,15,TRBV4-1,TRBJ1-2,.,TGCGCCAGCAGCCAAGAAGCGGCCGCTAACTATGGCTACACCTTC,CASSQEAAANYGYTF
.,15,TRBV2,TRBJ2-1,TRBD2,TGTGCCAGCACCCTCGGGACTAGCGCTTACAATGAGCAGTTCTTC,CASTLGTSAYNEQFF
.,13,TRBV29-1,TRBJ1-1,TRBD1,TGCAGCGTAAATCAGGGGGGGAACACTGAAGCTTTCTTT,CSVNQGGNTEAFF
once,15,TRBV5-4,TRBJ1-1,.,TGTGCCAGCAGCTTTTATCAAGGGGGGAACACTGAAGCTTTCTTT,CASSFYQGGNTEAFF
.,16,TRBV10-2,TRBJ2-2,TRBD1,TGCGCCAGCAGTGCGCCCGGGACAGGGAGGGCCGGGGAGCTGTTTTTT,CASSAPGTGRAGELFF
.,14,TRBV9,TRBJ1-2,.,TGTGCCAGCAGCGGAGGAGGGTCCTACTATGGCTACACCTTC,CASSGGGSYYGYTF
.,12,TRBV30,TRBJ2-3,.,TGTGCCTGGAGTGTCGGCGGAGATACGCAGTATTTT,CAWSVGGDTQYF
.,14,TRBV30,TRBJ2-5,TRBD2,TGTGCCTGGAGTGTTGCGGGGGTCGGAGAGACCCAGTACTTC,CAWSVAGVGETQYF
few,16,TRBV5-1,TRBJ2-2,.,TGCGCCAGCAGCTTGTTCGACAGTCCGACGACCGGGGAGCTGTTTTTT,CASSLFDSPTTGELFF
.,15,TRBV14,TRBJ2-3,TRBD1,TGTGCCAGCAATTGGGACAGTAATCACACAGATACGCAGTATTTT,CASNWDSNHTDTQYF
.,16,TRBV5-1,TRBJ2-2,TRBD1,TGCGCCAGCAGCCCCCGGACAGGGTTGGGGACCGGGGAGCTGTTTTTT,CASSPRTGLGTGELFF
.,18,TRBV21-1,TRBJ2-6,.,TGTGCCAGCACCGCCACGACAGGGTATGAGTCTGGGGCCAACGTCCTGACTTTC,CASTATTGYESGANVLTF
once,18,TRBV6-2/TRBV6-3,TRBJ1-3,.,TGTGCCAGCAGTTACTCGACAGGTTTGCTCGCCTCTGGAAACACCATATATTTT,CASSYSTGLLASGNTIYF